Listed below are T cell receptor beta chains from one sample, sequenced in a study of read filtering for tumor transcriptome and immune sequencing. In TCRdb, the reads were re-called with MiXCR into one record per CDR3 protein. This table holds 30,000 to 45,000 distinct CDR3 sequences, roughly 13% found once. The sample was a population of CD138-negative cells sorted from bone marrow. The source of these receptors is a donor aged 40 or over with multiple myeloma. The CDR3 runs from the conserved cysteine through the conserved F or W. Fields, in order: V gene, clone size, D gene, J gene, CDR3 protein, CDR3 DNA. The D gene is left open where the match is weak. Size is omitted from some rows. Given values are once, few, many or a class for expanded clones.

V gene: TRBV15; clone size: many; D gene: .; J gene: TRBJ1-5; CDR3 protein: CATSSKPGHSNQPQHF; CDR3 DNA: TGTGCCACCAGCAGCAAGCCGGGACACAGCAATCAGCCCCAGCATTTT
V gene: TRBV5-1; clone size: many; D gene: TRBD2; J gene: TRBJ2-1; CDR3 protein: CASRKLAGGYNEQFF; CDR3 DNA: TGCGCCAGCAGGAAGCTAGCGGGAGGGTACAATGAGCAGTTCTTC
V gene: TRBV28; clone size: few; D gene: TRBD1; J gene: TRBJ2-5; CDR3 protein: CASAGTGSYQETQYF; CDR3 DNA: TGTGCCAGCGCTGGGACAGGGAGTTACCAAGAGACCCAGTACTTC
V gene: TRBV25-1; clone size: many; D gene: .; J gene: TRBJ2-7; CDR3 protein: CASSARLVSYEQYF; CDR3 DNA: TGTGCCAGCAGTGCCAGGTTGGTCTCCTACGAGCAGTACTTC
V gene: TRBV7-9; clone size: few; D gene: TRBD1; J gene: TRBJ2-4; CDR3 protein: CASSPGTARSKNIQYF; CDR3 DNA: TGTGCCAGCAGCCCTGGGACAGCCCGCTCCAAAAACATTCAGTACTTC
V gene: TRBV20-1; clone size: many; D gene: TRBD2; J gene: TRBJ2-3; CDR3 protein: CSASGSGDTDTQYF; CDR3 DNA: TGCAGTGCTAGCGGTAGCGGGGACACAGATACGCAGTATTTT
V gene: TRBV11-1; clone size: many; D gene: .; J gene: TRBJ2-1; CDR3 protein: CASSLGFTYNEQFF; CDR3 DNA: TGTGCCAGCAGCTTGGGGTTCACCTACAATGAGCAGTTCTTC
V gene: TRBV5-1; clone size: many; D gene: .; J gene: TRBJ2-3; CDR3 protein: CASSLDMGSTDTQYF; CDR3 DNA: TGCGCCAGCAGCTTGGATATGGGTAGCACAGATACGCAGTATTTT
V gene: TRBV19; clone size: many; D gene: .; J gene: TRBJ2-4; CDR3 protein: CASSMVGMDKNIQYF; CDR3 DNA: TGTGCCAGTAGTATGGTCGGGATGGACAAAAACATTCAGTACTTC
V gene: TRBV5-1; clone size: many; D gene: .; J gene: TRBJ1-1; CDR3 protein: CASSFNLGNTEAFF; CDR3 DNA: TGCGCCAGCAGCTTTAACCTCGGAAACACTGAAGCTTTCTTT
V gene: TRBV19; clone size: many; D gene: .; J gene: TRBJ1-5; CDR3 protein: CASSIPGRTQHF; CDR3 DNA: TGTGCCAGTAGTATCCCGGGACGAACCCAGCATTTT
V gene: TRBV7-8; clone size: many; D gene: .; J gene: TRBJ2-3; CDR3 protein: CASSGRGTDTQYF; CDR3 DNA: TGTGCCAGCAGCGGACGGGGGACAGATACGCAGTATTTT
V gene: TRBV4-1; clone size: many; D gene: .; J gene: TRBJ2-1; CDR3 protein: CASSRAQVQNEQFF; CDR3 DNA: TGCGCCAGCAGCCGAGCCCAGGTTCAAAATGAGCAGTTCTTC
V gene: TRBV5-1; clone size: many; D gene: TRBD2; J gene: TRBJ2-1; CDR3 protein: CASSFDGGGSEQFF; CDR3 DNA: TGCGCCAGCAGCTTTGACGGGGGGGGTAGTGAGCAGTTCTTC
V gene: TRBV20-1; clone size: many; D gene: TRBD2; J gene: TRBJ2-1; CDR3 protein: CSAQTSGIYNEQFF; CDR3 DNA: TGCAGTGCACAAACTAGCGGAATCTACAATGAGCAGTTCTTC
V gene: TRBV28; clone size: .; D gene: .; J gene: TRBJ2-1; CDR3 protein: CASSSGDSRNEQFF; CDR3 DNA: TGTGCCAGCAGTTCGGGGGACAGCCGGAATGAGCAGTTCTTC
V gene: TRBV19; clone size: many; D gene: .; J gene: TRBJ1-4; CDR3 protein: CATTRGEKLFF; CDR3 DNA: TGTGCCACCACGAGAGGTGAAAAACTGTTTTTT
V gene: TRBV5-1; clone size: many; D gene: .; J gene: TRBJ1-1; CDR3 protein: CASSFEGDWPEAFF; CDR3 DNA: TGCGCCAGCAGCTTCGAGGGGGATTGGCCTGAAGCTTTCTTT
V gene: TRBV29-1; clone size: many; D gene: .; J gene: TRBJ1-1; CDR3 protein: CSVAETLGTEAFF; CDR3 DNA: TGCAGCGTTGCTGAGACCCTGGGGACTGAAGCTTTCTTT
V gene: TRBV12-3/TRBV12-4; clone size: .; D gene: .; J gene: TRBJ1-1; CDR3 protein: CARSPTPGGLTEAFF; CDR3 DNA: TGTGCCAGGAGCCCAACCCCCGGGGGTCTAACTGAAGCTTTCTTT
V gene: TRBV30; clone size: many; D gene: .; J gene: TRBJ1-1; CDR3 protein: CAWRDGFNTEAFF; CDR3 DNA: TGTGCCTGGAGAGATGGATTTAACACTGAAGCTTTCTTT
V gene: TRBV10-3; clone size: many; D gene: TRBD2; J gene: TRBJ2-1; CDR3 protein: CAISASGDYNEQFF; CDR3 DNA: TGTGCCATCAGTGCTAGCGGAGATTACAATGAGCAGTTCTTC
V gene: TRBV6-1; clone size: .; D gene: .; J gene: TRBJ1-5; CDR3 protein: CASSEAPGRPQHF; CDR3 DNA: TGTGCCAGCAGTGAAGCCCCCGGTAGGCCCCAGCATTTT
V gene: TRBV6-5; clone size: few; D gene: TRBD2; J gene: TRBJ2-3; CDR3 protein: CASSPGLASDTQYF; CDR3 DNA: TGTGCCAGCAGTCCGGGACTAGCGTCAGATACGCAGTATTTT
V gene: TRBV29-1; clone size: many; D gene: TRBD1; J gene: TRBJ2-1; CDR3 protein: CSAPGQGSYNEQFF; CDR3 DNA: TGCAGCGCCCCGGGACAGGGGTCCTACAATGAGCAGTTCTTC
V gene: TRBV3-1; clone size: many; D gene: .; J gene: TRBJ2-2; CDR3 protein: CASSLPTGGVTGELFF; CDR3 DNA: TGTGCCAGCAGCCTCCCAACGGGGGGCGTCACCGGGGAGCTGTTTTTT
V gene: TRBV6-1; clone size: many; D gene: .; J gene: TRBJ1-5; CDR3 protein: CASRESRVRQPQHF; CDR3 DNA: TGTGCCAGCAGGGAATCCAGGGTGCGACAGCCCCAGCATTTT
V gene: TRBV29-1; clone size: few; D gene: .; J gene: TRBJ2-3; CDR3 protein: CSVLAAADTQYF; CDR3 DNA: TGCAGCGTTCTGGCAGCCGCTGATACGCAGTATTTT
V gene: TRBV12-3/TRBV12-4; clone size: many; D gene: TRBD1; J gene: TRBJ1-5; CDR3 protein: CASSLGRGHQPQHF; CDR3 DNA: TGTGCCAGCAGTTTGGGCAGGGGGCACCAGCCCCAGCATTTT
V gene: TRBV12-3/TRBV12-4; clone size: .; D gene: .; J gene: TRBJ2-2; CDR3 protein: CASRPPDTGELFF; CDR3 DNA: TGTGCCAGCAGGCCCCCGGACACCGGGGAGCTGTTTTTT
V gene: TRBV20-1; clone size: many; D gene: .; J gene: TRBJ2-7; CDR3 protein: CSAAGTAPYEQYF; CDR3 DNA: TGCAGTGCCGCCGGGACCGCCCCCTACGAGCAGTACTTC
V gene: TRBV20-1; clone size: many; D gene: .; J gene: TRBJ1-5; CDR3 protein: CSAQLREPQPQHF; CDR3 DNA: TGCAGTGCTCAGCTCAGGGAGCCCCAGCCCCAGCATTTT
V gene: TRBV14; clone size: many; D gene: TRBD2; J gene: TRBJ2-1; CDR3 protein: CASSFSGFYNEQFF; CDR3 DNA: TGTGCCAGCAGCTTTAGCGGGTTCTACAATGAGCAGTTCTTC
V gene: TRBV6-2/TRBV6-3; clone size: many; D gene: .; J gene: TRBJ2-7; CDR3 protein: CASRRTGSLYEQYF; CDR3 DNA: TGTGCCAGCAGGAGAACGGGATCTCTTTACGAGCAGTACTTC
V gene: TRBV4-1; clone size: many; D gene: TRBD1; J gene: TRBJ2-5; CDR3 protein: CASSYRGATEETQYF; CDR3 DNA: TGCGCCAGCAGTTACAGGGGAGCCACAGAAGAGACCCAGTACTTC
V gene: TRBV9; clone size: many; D gene: .; J gene: TRBJ2-3; CDR3 protein: CASSVGGAGTDTQYF; CDR3 DNA: TGTGCCAGCAGCGTAGGGGGGGCCGGCACAGATACGCAGTATTTT
V gene: TRBV30; clone size: .; D gene: .; J gene: TRBJ2-5; CDR3 protein: CAWGPGRETQYF; CDR3 DNA: TGTGCCTGGGGACCGGGCCGAGAGACCCAGTACTTC
V gene: TRBV19; clone size: many; D gene: .; J gene: TRBJ2-1; CDR3 protein: CASSIARTIRAWSYNEQFF; CDR3 DNA: TGTGCCAGTAGTATAGCCCGCACCATAAGAGCATGGTCCTACAATGAGCAGTTCTTC
V gene: TRBV5-1; clone size: many; D gene: .; J gene: TRBJ2-7; CDR3 protein: CASRRTPSYEQYF; CDR3 DNA: TGCGCCAGCAGGAGGACTCCCTCCTACGAGCAGTACTTC
V gene: TRBV4-2; clone size: many; D gene: TRBD1; J gene: TRBJ2-7; CDR3 protein: CASSQAGQGSYEQYF; CDR3 DNA: TGTGCCAGCAGCCAAGCCGGACAGGGCTCCTACGAGCAGTACTTC
V gene: TRBV5-6; clone size: many; D gene: .; J gene: TRBJ1-1; CDR3 protein: CASSLVQGRRGNTEAFF; CDR3 DNA: TGTGCCAGCAGCTTGGTGCAGGGTAGACGGGGAAACACTGAAGCTTTCTTT
V gene: TRBV7-2; clone size: many; D gene: TRBD1; J gene: TRBJ1-1; CDR3 protein: CASSYRQGGSTEAFF; CDR3 DNA: TGTGCCAGCAGTTACAGACAGGGCGGGAGCACTGAAGCTTTCTTT
V gene: TRBV6-6; clone size: .; D gene: .; J gene: TRBJ1-1; CDR3 protein: CASSRGEGTEAFF; CDR3 DNA: TGTGCCAGCAGCCGGGGGGAGGGCACTGAAGCTTTCTTT
V gene: TRBV12-3/TRBV12-4; clone size: many; D gene: .; J gene: TRBJ1-5; CDR3 protein: CASSPPISPQHF; CDR3 DNA: TGTGCCAGCAGTCCCCCGATATCGCCCCAGCATTTT
V gene: TRBV9; clone size: .; D gene: .; J gene: TRBJ2-5; CDR3 protein: CASSPPPGLQGTQYF; CDR3 DNA: TGTGCCAGCAGCCCCCCCCCGGGACTCCAAGGGACCCAGTACTTC
V gene: TRBV3-1; clone size: many; D gene: TRBD1; J gene: TRBJ1-1; CDR3 protein: CASSQVEGAQVAFF; CDR3 DNA: TGTGCCAGCAGCCAAGTTGAGGGGGCGCAGGTCGCTTTCTTT
V gene: TRBV5-8; clone size: many; D gene: TRBD1; J gene: TRBJ2-1; CDR3 protein: CASSIYGQGFDEQFF; CDR3 DNA: TGTGCCAGCAGCATCTACGGACAGGGGTTCGATGAGCAGTTCTTC
V gene: TRBV5-4; clone size: many; D gene: .; J gene: TRBJ1-2; CDR3 protein: CASYRRNNYGYTF; CDR3 DNA: TGTGCCAGCTATCGCCGCAATAACTATGGCTACACCTTC
V gene: TRBV14; clone size: many; D gene: .; J gene: TRBJ2-3; CDR3 protein: CASSYVDTQYF; CDR3 DNA: TGTGCCAGCAGCTATGTGGATACGCAGTATTTT
V gene: TRBV29-1; clone size: many; D gene: .; J gene: TRBJ1-1; CDR3 protein: CSVALVVWSRDAEAFF; CDR3 DNA: TGCAGCGTTGCCCTTGTAGTTTGGTCTAGGGACGCTGAAGCTTTCTTT
V gene: TRBV5-5; clone size: many; D gene: .; J gene: TRBJ1-2; CDR3 protein: CASSRGGAYGYTF; CDR3 DNA: TGTGCCAGCAGTAGGGGGGGGGCCTATGGCTACACCTTC
V gene: TRBV11-2; clone size: .; D gene: .; J gene: TRBJ2-1; CDR3 protein: CASSLGGGQFF; CDR3 DNA: TGTGCCAGCAGCTTAGGTGGGGGGCAGTTCTTC
V gene: TRBV27; clone size: many; D gene: TRBD1; J gene: TRBJ2-3; CDR3 protein: CASRTGADTQYF; CDR3 DNA: TGTGCCAGTCGGACAGGGGCCGATACGCAGTATTTT
V gene: TRBV20-1; clone size: many; D gene: TRBD1; J gene: TRBJ2-7; CDR3 protein: CSARTGGLYEQYF; CDR3 DNA: TGCAGTGCCCGGACAGGGGGCTTGTACGAGCAGTACTTC
V gene: TRBV4-2; clone size: .; D gene: .; J gene: TRBJ2-1; CDR3 protein: CASRLPYNEQFF; CDR3 DNA: TGTGCCAGCCGCCTCCCCTACAATGAGCAGTTCTTC
V gene: TRBV11-2; clone size: many; D gene: .; J gene: TRBJ2-6; CDR3 protein: CASSPLEAGAFGANVLTF; CDR3 DNA: TGTGCCAGCAGCCCCTTGGAAGCCGGAGCGTTTGGGGCCAACGTCCTGACTTTC
V gene: TRBV7-9; clone size: many; D gene: .; J gene: TRBJ1-2; CDR3 protein: CASRSTGVYGYTF; CDR3 DNA: TGTGCCAGCAGATCCACAGGCGTCTATGGCTACACCTTC